One and the same sample provided the 13 T cell receptor beta chains below, sequenced in a study of OX40 agonist ivuxolimab in advanced cancers. Produced via immunoSEQ multiplex PCR; TCRdb's table is partial and in-frame only. The sample holds some 76,000 clones, approximately 87% seen once. Sequencing used CD4+ or CD8+ T cells sorted from blood, obtained in a trial of the OX40 agonist ivuxolimab. The receptors were gathered from an adult with an advanced solid tumor such as melanoma, head and neck, liver or kidney cancer.

The rearrangement links TRBV4-3 to TRBJ2-7; TRBD2 matches at 9 bases. Germline CDR1 and CDR2: LGHNA and YSLEER. Trimming at V came to 9 bases and at J to 4 bases, leaving 10 bases not matched to a gene. The CDR3 runs to 14 residues. The CDR3 here is CASRRREGHYEQYF. As DNA, the CDR3 is TGCGCCAGTAGGCGGCGGGAGGGCCATTACGAGCAGTACTTC.

This rearrangement joins TRBV30 to TRBJ2-1, with 9 bases lining up with TRBD2. V lost 0 bases to trimming and J lost 4 bases; unmatched junction nucleotides: 7. Germline V CDR1 and CDR2: GTSNPN, SVGIG (reference sequence). The CDR3 has 16 amino acids. The chain's CDR3 is CAWSVPSGRMYNEQFF. CDR3 coding DNA: TGTGCCTGGAGTGTACCGAGCGGGAGGATGTACAATGAGCAGTTCTTC.

This chain joins TRBV7-2 and TRBJ2-3; D is ambiguous. V shed 4 bases and J shed 2 bases, with 1 base lying between them. The CDR3 length is 11 residues. CDR1 and CDR2 (germline): SGHTA, FQGNSA. CDR3 nucleotides: TGTGCCAGCAGCTCCACAGATACGCAGTATTTT. It yields the protein CASSSTDTQYF. Looking up the rest from reference TRBV7-2 and TRBJ2-3 gives the full variable domain: GAGVSQSPSNKVTEKGKDVELRCDPISGHTALYWYRQSLGQGLEFLIYFQGNSAPDKSGLPSDRFSAERTGGSVSTLTIQRTQQEDSAVYLCASSSTDTQYFGPGTRLTVL.

The rearrangement uses TRBV19 and TRBJ1-5; D uncertain. Trimming took off 5 bases at V and 2 bases at J, with 13 bases between the two ends. CDR1 and CDR2 from the germline V gene are LNHDA and SQIVND (reference sequence). CDR3 length: 15 amino acids. The CDR3 nucleotides read TGTGCCAGTAGTGATGGCTGGCGTGGCAATCAGCCCCAGCATTTT. It specifies CASSDGWRGNQPQHF.

The CDR3 sequence: CASMRISGRSCNEQFF. The CDR3 DNA follows: TGTGCCAGCATGAGGATTAGCGGGAGATCTTGTAATGAGCAGTTCTTC. The chain uses TRBV21-1 and TRBJ2-1; TRBD2, the table's D call, was not compared with the DNA. TRBV21-1 is an annotated pseudogene. This CDR3 region has 16 residues.

CDR3 coding DNA: TGTGCCAGCAGCTTCGGGGGAGGGGACAATGAGCAGTTCTTC. Protein product: CASSFGGGDNEQFF. This chain joins TRBV7-9 and TRBJ2-1; 7 positions agree with TRBD2. After removal of 3 bases from V and 5 bases from J, the junction contained 4 bases not matched to a gene. This CDR3 has 14 amino acids. CDR1 SEHNR and CDR2 FQNEAQ come from the germline V gene (reference sequence).

The chain links TRBV5-5 to TRBJ1-3; D ambiguous. The CDR3 totals 14 residues. CDR1 SGHKS and CDR2 YYEKEE come from the germline V gene (reference sequence). Deletions cut 2 bases from V and 0 bases from J, with 6 bases between. The CDR3 loop reads CASSLVISGNTIYF. CDR3 DNA sequence: TGTGCCAGCAGCTTAGTCATCTCTGGAAACACCATATATTTT.

The J gene is TRBJ2-2, the V gene TRBV9; tentatively, D is TRBD1 (6 bases). V was shortened by 3 bases and J by 4 bases, with 16 bases between the two germline ends. The CDR3 totals 16 residues. In germline, CDR1 is SGDLS, CDR2 YYNGEE. CDR3: CASSGPYREGTGELFF. CDR3 nucleotide sequence: TGTGCCAGCAGCGGACCCTACAGGGAAGGCACCGGGGAGCTGTTTTTT.

This rearrangement joins TRBV5-4 to TRBJ1-1; 8 bases map to TRBD1. Germline CDR1 and CDR2: SGHNT and YYREEE (reference sequence). V shed 1 base, J shed 4 bases, and the junction held 3 bases outside the gene matches. CDR3 length: 14 residues. The CDR3 coding sequence is TGTGCCAGCAGCTTGCAGGGGGCGGGCACTGAAGCTTTCTTT. Translated: CASSLQGAGTEAFF.

This rearrangement joins TRBV7-9 to TRBJ1-1; a weak D match, TRBD1 (6 bases). Trimming took 5 bases from V and 6 from J, leaving 13 bases between them. The CDR3 runs 13 residues. Germline V lookup: CDR1 SEHNR, CDR2 FQNEAQ (reference sequence). For the CDR3, the DNA is TGTGCCAGCAGCGCGGCGGGGGCGGCTGAAGCTTTCTTT. It codes for CASSAAGAAEAFF.

This chain connects TRBV2 to TRBJ2-5, with 13 bases identical to TRBD2. CDR1 and CDR2 from the germline V gene are SNHLY and FYNNEI. The CDR3 loop spans 15 amino acids. V lost 2 bases to trimming and J lost 6 bases; unmatched junction nucleotides: 3. DNA for the CDR3: TGTGCCAGCAGTGAAATGGGACTAGCGGGACAGACCCAGTACTTC. Its translation is CASSEMGLAGQTQYF. The full variable domain, completed using reference TRBV2 and TRBJ2-5, is EPEVTQTPSHQVTQMGQEVILRCVPISNHLYFYWYRQILGQKVEFLVSFYNNEISEKSEIFDDQFSVERPDGSNFTLKIRSTKLEDSAMYFCASSEMGLAGQTQYFGPGTRLLVL.

The V and J genes are TRBV7-3 and TRBJ1-6, with D perhaps matching TRBD1 (5 bases). Germline V lookup: CDR1 SGHTA, CDR2 FQGTGA. Trimming stripped 4 bases from V and 7 bases from J, with 11 bases between. The CDR3 runs 14 residues. The chain's CDR3 is CASSSEGQNSPLHF. The CDR3 nucleotides read TGTGCCAGCAGCTCAGAGGGGCAGAATTCACCCCTCCACTTT.

The rearrangement joins TRBV6-5 to TRBJ2-5, with 7 bases fitting TRBD1. Germline lookup yields CDR1 MNHEY and CDR2 SVGAGI. After removal of 2 bases from V and 3 bases from J, the junction contained 3 bases not matched to a gene. The length of the CDR3 is 14 residues. The CDR3 sequence is CASSYVQGEETQYF. CDR3 sequence (DNA): TGTGCCAGCAGTTACGTGCAGGGGGAAGAGACCCAGTACTTC.